The source of this T cell receptor beta chain is a study of radiation and T cells in renal cell carcinoma. Profiled with immunoSEQ multiplex PCR; TCRdb holds only in-frame clones, not every one. The table records around 20,000 clones, around 46% of them present only once. A word on this clone: Its antigen is as yet unknown.

Germline V gives CDR1 SEHNR, CDR2 FQNEAQ (reference sequence). V was clipped by 6 bases and J by 1 base, with 13 bases between them. The CDR3 totals 15 residues. Study conclusions and caveats: Only small tumor regions of roughly 0.96 g were sampled. In blood, top tumor clones expanded by 2 weeks, shrinking by 4. Dominant CDR3 motifs occupied more repertoire in irradiated than control tumors.

Specified treatment: 15 Gy SBRT to primary tumor, nephrectomy 4 weeks later. This renal cell carcinoma was of the clear cell type. The sample here was tumor tissue, taken from a patient whose treatment included radiotherapy and nephrectomy. The source of this sequence is a woman between 45 and 65 years old with renal cell carcinoma. This sequence joins TRBV7-9 and TRBJ2-1; the D gene could be TRBD1 or TRBD2 (5 bases each). The CDR3 nucleotides are TGTGCCAGCAGAAGCCGGGGCGATTCCTACAATGAGCAGTTCTTC. This codes for CASRSRGDSYNEQFF. The variable domain in full, with the rest retrieved from reference TRBV7-9 and TRBJ2-1, is DTGVSQNPRHKITKRGQNVTFRCDPISEHNRLYWYRQTLGQGPEFLTYFQNEAQLEKSRLLSDRFSAERPKGSFSTLEIQRTEQGDSAMYLCASRSRGDSYNEQFFGPGTRLTVL.